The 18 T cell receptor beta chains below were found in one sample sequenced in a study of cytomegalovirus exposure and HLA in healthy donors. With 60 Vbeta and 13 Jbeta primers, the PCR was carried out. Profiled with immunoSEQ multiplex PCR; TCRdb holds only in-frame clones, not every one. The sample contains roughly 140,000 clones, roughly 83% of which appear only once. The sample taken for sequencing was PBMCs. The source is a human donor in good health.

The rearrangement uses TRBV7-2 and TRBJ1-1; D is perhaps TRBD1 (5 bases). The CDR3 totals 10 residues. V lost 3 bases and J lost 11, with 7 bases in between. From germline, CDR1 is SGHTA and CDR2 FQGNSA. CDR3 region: CASSLAGAFF. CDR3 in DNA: TGTGCCAGCAGCTTGGCAGGGGCTTTCTTT. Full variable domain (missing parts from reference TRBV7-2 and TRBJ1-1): GAGVSQSPSNKVTEKGKDVELRCDPISGHTALYWYRQSLGQGLEFLIYFQGNSAPDKSGLPSDRFSAERTGGSVSTLTIQRTQQEDSAVYLCASSLAGAFFGQGTRLTVV.

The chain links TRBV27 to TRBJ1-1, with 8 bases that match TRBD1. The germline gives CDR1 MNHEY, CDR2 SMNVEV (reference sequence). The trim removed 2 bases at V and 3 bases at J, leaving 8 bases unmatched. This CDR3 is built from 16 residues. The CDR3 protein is CASSLSNRGGDTEAFF. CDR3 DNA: TGTGCCAGCAGTTTAAGCAACAGGGGGGGAGACACTGAAGCTTTCTTT.

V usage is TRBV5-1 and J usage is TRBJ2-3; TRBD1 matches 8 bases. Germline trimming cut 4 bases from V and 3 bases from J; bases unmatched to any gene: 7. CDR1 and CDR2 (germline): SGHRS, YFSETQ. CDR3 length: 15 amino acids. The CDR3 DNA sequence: TGCGCCAGCAGCCTGGGACAGGTTAAGACAGATACGCAGTATTTT. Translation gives CASSLGQVKTDTQYF.

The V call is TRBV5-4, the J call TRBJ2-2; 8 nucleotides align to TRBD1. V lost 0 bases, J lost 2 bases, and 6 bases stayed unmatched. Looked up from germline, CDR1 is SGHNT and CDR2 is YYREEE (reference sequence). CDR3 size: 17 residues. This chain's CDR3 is CASSLAGRGLNTGELFF. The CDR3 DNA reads TGTGCCAGCAGCTTGGCCGGCAGGGGGCTAAACACCGGGGAGCTGTTTTTT.

CDR3 sequence: CASSPGVLDTEAFF. CDR3 sequence (DNA): TGTGCCAGCAGCCCGGGGGTTTTAGACACTGAAGCTTTCTTT. This chain uses TRBV14 with TRBJ1-1, with D possibly being TRBD1 (5 bases). Trimming pared 4 bases from V and 3 bases from J, leaving 12 bases between. Germline values: CDR1 SGHDN, CDR2 FVKESK. There are 14 residues in the CDR3.

The CDR3 region is CASSRPGNTFSNEQFF. CDR3 coding DNA: TGTGCCAGCAGCAGACCCGGGAATACCTTCAGCAATGAGCAGTTCTTC. The rearrangement uses TRBV7-2 and TRBJ2-1; maybe TRBD2 (5 bases). Germline loops: CDR1 SGHTA, CDR2 FQGNSA. The CDR3 runs 16 residues. Trimming stripped 5 bases from V and 6 bases from J, with 20 bases between.

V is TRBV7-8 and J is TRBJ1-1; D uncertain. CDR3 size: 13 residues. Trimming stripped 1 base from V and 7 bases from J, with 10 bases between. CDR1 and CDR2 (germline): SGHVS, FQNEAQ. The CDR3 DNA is TGTGCCAGCAGCTTAGTGGTTTCGAGTGAAGCTTTCTTT. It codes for CASSLVVSSEAFF.

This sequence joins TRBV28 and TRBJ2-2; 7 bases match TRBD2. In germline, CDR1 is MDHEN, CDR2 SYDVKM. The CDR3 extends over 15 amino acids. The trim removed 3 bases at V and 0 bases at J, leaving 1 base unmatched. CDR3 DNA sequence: TGTGCCAGCAGTTTGGGGGGGGCGAACACCGGGGAGCTGTTTTTT. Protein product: CASSLGGANTGELFF.

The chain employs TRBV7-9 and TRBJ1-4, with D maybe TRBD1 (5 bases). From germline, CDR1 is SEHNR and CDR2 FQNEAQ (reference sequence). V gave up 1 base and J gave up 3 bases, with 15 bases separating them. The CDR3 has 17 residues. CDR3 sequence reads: CASSLGDHRSPNEKLFF. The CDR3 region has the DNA TGTGCCAGCAGCTTAGGCGACCACAGGAGCCCTAATGAAAAACTGTTTTTT.

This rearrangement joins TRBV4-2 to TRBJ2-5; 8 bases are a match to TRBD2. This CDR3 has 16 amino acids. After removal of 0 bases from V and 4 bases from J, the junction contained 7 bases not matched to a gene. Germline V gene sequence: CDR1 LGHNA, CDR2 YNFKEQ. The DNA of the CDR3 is TGTGCCAGCAGCCAAGATGGGGCGGGGGGCCGAGAGACCCAGTACTTC. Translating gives CASSQDGAGGRETQYF.

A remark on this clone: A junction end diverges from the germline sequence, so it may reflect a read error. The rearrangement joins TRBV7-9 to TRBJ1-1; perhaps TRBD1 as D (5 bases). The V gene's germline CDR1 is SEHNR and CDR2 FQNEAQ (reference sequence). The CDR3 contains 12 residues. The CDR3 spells CSSTAGLTEAFF. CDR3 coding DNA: TGTTCCAGCACCGCGGGGCTCACTGAAGCTTTCTTT.

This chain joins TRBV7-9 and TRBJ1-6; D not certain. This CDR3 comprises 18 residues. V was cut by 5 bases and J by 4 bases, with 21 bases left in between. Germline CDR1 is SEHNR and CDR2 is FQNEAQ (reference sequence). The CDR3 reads CASSTGTQALTYNSPLHF. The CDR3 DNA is TGTGCCAGCAGCACGGGAACTCAGGCTCTTACTTATAATTCACCCCTCCACTTT.

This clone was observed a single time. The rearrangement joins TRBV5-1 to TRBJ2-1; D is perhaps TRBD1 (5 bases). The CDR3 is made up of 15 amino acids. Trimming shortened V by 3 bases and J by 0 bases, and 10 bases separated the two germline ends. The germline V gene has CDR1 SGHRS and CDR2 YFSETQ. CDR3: CASSSRVHSYNEQFF. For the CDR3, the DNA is TGCGCCAGCAGCTCCAGGGTTCACTCCTACAATGAGCAGTTCTTC.

CDR3 in amino acids: CAWSVNGYEQFF. CDR3 DNA: TGTGCCTGGAGTGTAAACGGGTATGAGCAGTTCTTC. The rearrangement joins TRBV30 to TRBJ2-1; no reliable D call. The V gene lost 0 bases and the J gene lost 8 bases, with 8 bases spanning the gap. The CDR3 runs 12 residues. Germline V lookup: CDR1 GTSNPN, CDR2 SVGIG (reference sequence).

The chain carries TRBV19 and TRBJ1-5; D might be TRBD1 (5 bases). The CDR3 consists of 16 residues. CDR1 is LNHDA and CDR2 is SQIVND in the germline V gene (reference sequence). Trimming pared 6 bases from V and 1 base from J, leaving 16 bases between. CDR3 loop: CASRHDAGVSNQPQHF. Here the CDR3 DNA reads TGTGCCAGTAGACACGACGCGGGGGTGAGCAATCAGCCCCAGCATTTT.

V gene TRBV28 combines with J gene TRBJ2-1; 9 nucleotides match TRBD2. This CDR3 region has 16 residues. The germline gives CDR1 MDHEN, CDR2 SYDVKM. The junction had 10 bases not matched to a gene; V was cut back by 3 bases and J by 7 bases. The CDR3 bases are TGTGCCAGCAGTTTCTTTAGCGGGAGCTATGGAAATGAGCAGTTCTTC. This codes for CASSFFSGSYGNEQFF.

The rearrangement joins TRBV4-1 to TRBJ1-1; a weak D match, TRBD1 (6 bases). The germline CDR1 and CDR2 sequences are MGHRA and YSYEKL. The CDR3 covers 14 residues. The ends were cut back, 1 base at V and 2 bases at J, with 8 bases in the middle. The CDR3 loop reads CASSQAQGNTEAFF. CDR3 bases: TGCGCCAGCAGCCAAGCACAGGGAAACACTGAAGCTTTCTTT.

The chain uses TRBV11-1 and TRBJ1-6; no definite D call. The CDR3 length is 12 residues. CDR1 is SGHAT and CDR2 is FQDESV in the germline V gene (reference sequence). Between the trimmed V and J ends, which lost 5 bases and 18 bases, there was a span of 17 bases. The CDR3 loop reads CASSLSGGLRHF. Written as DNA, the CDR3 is TGTGCCAGCAGCCTGTCCGGAGGTCTCCGCCACTTT.